This TCR beta chain is drawn from a study of radiation and T cells in renal cell carcinoma. Sequencing used immunoSEQ multiplex PCR; TCRdb keeps in-frame clones, though not all of them. Of about 86,000 clones in the sample, around four fifths were seen once. This clone was seen a handful of times. Antigen unknown. Time point given: blood 4 weeks post-SBRT, at nephrectomy. The treatment here: 15 Gy SBRT to primary tumor, nephrectomy 4 weeks later. Nephrectomy followed 15 Gy stereotactic body radiation by 4 weeks. Serial blood draws occurred at baseline and 2 and 4 weeks post-SBRT. Study results and caveats: In blood, top tumor clones expanded by 2 weeks, shrinking by 4.

The CDR3 is 15 amino acids. Germline loops: CDR1 MNHEY, CDR2 SMNVEV (reference sequence). Trimming took 0 bases from V and 8 from J; bases not matched to a gene: 5. The chain combines TRBV27 with TRBJ1-3; 9 nucleotides agree with TRBD1. The input for sequencing was blood, taken from a patient whose treatment included radiotherapy and nephrectomy. This TCR came from a man aged 45 to 65 with renal cell carcinoma. The CDR3 nucleotides are TGTGCCAGCAGTTTATCGTGGACAGGGGAGGACACCATATATTTT. Protein: CASSLSWTGEDTIYF.